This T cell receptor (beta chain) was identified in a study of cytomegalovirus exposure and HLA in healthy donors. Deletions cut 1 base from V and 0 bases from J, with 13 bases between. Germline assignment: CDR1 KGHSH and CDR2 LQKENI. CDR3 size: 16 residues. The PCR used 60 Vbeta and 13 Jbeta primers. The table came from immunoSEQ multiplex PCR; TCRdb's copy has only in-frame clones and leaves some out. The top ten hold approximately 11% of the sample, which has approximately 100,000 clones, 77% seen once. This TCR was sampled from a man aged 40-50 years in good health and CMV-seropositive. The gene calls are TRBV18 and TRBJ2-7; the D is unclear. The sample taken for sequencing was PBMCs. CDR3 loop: CASSPLPPGSSYEQYF. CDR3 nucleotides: TGTGCCAGCTCACCACTGCCACCAGGTTCCTCCTACGAGCAGTACTTC.